This TCR beta chain comes out of a study of cytomegalovirus exposure and HLA in healthy donors. From the 120-subject validation cohort, which was separate from the approximately 720-subject first cohort, the donors were drawn. Germline assignment: CDR1 SGDLS and CDR2 YYNGEE. This CDR3 is built from 11 residues. Some clones are missing from TCRdb's copy, which holds only in-frame ones; the method was immunoSEQ multiplex PCR. The data show about 130,000 clones, roughly 86% seen once. This clone was seen only once. One junction end disagrees with the germline gene, perhaps due to a read error. This receptor was obtained from a man aged 25-45 years in good health and CMV-seronegative. The V call is TRBV9, the J call TRBJ2-7; tentative D call: TRBD1 (6 bases). The sequencing input was PBMCs. The CDR3 sequence is CASSVTPPTGF. CDR3 coding DNA: TGTGCCAGCAGCGTAACACCTCCGACAGGCTTC.